This TCR beta chain was sequenced during a study of T cells after yellow fever vaccination. Overall study results and limits: Shared CD4/CD8 clonotypes were a small share, likely from convergent recombination. The secondary response was weaker, and its peak arrived faster, on day 5 versus 15. High-abundance clonotypes from the bulk population could contaminate FACS-sorted repertoires.

UMIs were added to TCR cDNA along with a universal primer site when it was made by 5'RACE template switching. TCRdb re-analysed the 5' RACE reads in MiXCR, keeping a single row per CDR3 protein. In the table there are about 240,000 distinct CDR3 sequences, about 7.1% of which are singletons. Germline V lookup: CDR1 SEHNR, CDR2 FQNEAQ (reference sequence). The length of the CDR3 is 14 residues. Trimming removed 7 bases at V and 0 bases at J, with 13 bases between. Comments on this clonotype: Its cognate antigen is unknown.

This sequence originates from a man aged 25-45 years who received the YFV17D yellow fever vaccine. The V call is TRBV7-9, the J call TRBJ2-7; no clear D. This material consisted of CD4+ T cells sorted from PBMCs, taken 15 days after the yellow fever booster vaccination. The CDR3 reads CASNDRADSYEQYF. DNA for the CDR3: TGTGCCAGCAACGACCGGGCGGACTCCTACGAGCAGTACTTC.